These T cell receptor beta chains were read from a single sample in a study. TCRdb analysed the RT-PCR reads with MiXCR anew, one entry per CDR3 protein. The repertoire holds around 700,000 distinct CDR3 sequences, with around 14% as singletons. Sequencing was carried out using memory CD4+ T cells from blood. These receptors came from a female donor in good health, serving as a healthy control. Both conserved end residues are part of each CDR3. D genes are given only for firm matches. Rows may omit the clone size; those that give it use once, few, many or a size class.

CDR3 length	V gene	D gene	clone size	J gene	CDR3 protein	CDR3 DNA
14	TRBV5-1	-	many	TRBJ2-1	CASSVAVVYNEQFF	TGCGCCAGCAGCGTAGCGGTAGTTTACAATGAGCAGTTCTTC
17	TRBV7-2	TRBD2	few	TRBJ2-1	CASSLGLAGWAYNEQFF	TGTGCCAGCAGCTTGGGACTAGCGGGCTGGGCTTACAATGAGCAGTTCTTC
15	TRBV7-9	-	few	TRBJ2-5	CASSLRLVTQETQYF	TGTGCCAGCAGCTTACGTCTAGTTACCCAAGAGACCCAGTACTTC
17	TRBV11-2	-	-	TRBJ2-4	CASSLDLAGRVKNIQYF	TGTGCCAGCAGCTTAGATTTGGCTGGAAGGGTCAAAAACATTCAGTACTTC
15	TRBV9	TRBD1	few	TRBJ1-2	CASSASQDRGYGYTF	TGTGCCAGCAGCGCCTCCCAGGACAGGGGCTATGGCTACACCTTC
15	TRBV5-1	TRBD2	many	TRBJ2-7	CASSRSEAGVGEQYF	TGCGCCAGCAGCCGTTCTGAAGCGGGAGTTGGCGAGCAGTACTTC
13	TRBV10-3	-	many	TRBJ1-5	CAISDSAGQPQHF	TGTGCCATCAGTGATAGTGCGGGTCAGCCCCAGCATTTT
13	TRBV27	TRBD2	-	TRBJ2-1	CASSLERGGEQFF	TGTGCCAGCAGTTTGGAGCGGGGGGGCGAGCAGTTCTTC
16	TRBV29-1	TRBD2	many	TRBJ2-3	CSVEGGTSGYTDTQYF	TGCAGCGTTGAAGGAGGGACTAGCGGATACACAGATACGCAGTATTTT
15	TRBV12-3/TRBV12-4	TRBD1	-	TRBJ1-1	CASSIRTGGGTEAFF	TGTGCCAGCAGTATCCGGACAGGGGGCGGGACTGAAGCTTTCTTT
14	TRBV20-1	TRBD2	-	TRBJ2-2	CSAGERGGTGELFF	TGCAGTGCTGGAGAACGGGGGGGAACCGGGGAGCTGTTTTTT
20	TRBV7-6	TRBD1	few	TRBJ2-1	CASSPYTGQVAVSTYNEQFF	TGTGCCAGCAGCCCCTATACCGGACAGGTCGCGGTATCAACCTACAATGAGCAGTTCTTC
17	TRBV5-1	TRBD2	-	TRBJ2-3	CASSLGLAVQYTDTQYF	TGCGCCAGCAGCCTGGGACTAGCGGTACAATACACAGATACGCAGTATTTT
16	TRBV24-1	-	-	TRBJ2-1	CATSDFSGQERNEQFF	TGTGCCACCAGTGATTTTAGCGGCCAAGAGAGGAATGAGCAGTTCTTC
15	TRBV5-1	TRBD2	few	TRBJ2-3	CASSPRLAGVVTQYF	TGCGCCAGCAGCCCAAGACTAGCGGGAGTGGTTACGCAGTATTTT
15	TRBV3-1	TRBD2	-	TRBJ2-7	CASSQETSGIYEQYF	TGTGCCAGCAGCCAAGAAACTAGCGGGATCTACGAGCAGTACTTC
15	TRBV27	TRBD2	-	TRBJ2-5	CASSLQAGVWETQYF	TGTGCCAGCAGTTTACAAGCGGGAGTTTGGGAGACCCAGTACTTC
14	TRBV6-2/TRBV6-3	TRBD2	few	TRBJ2-2	CASSNLAGRGELFF	TGTGCCAGCAGTAACCTAGCGGGGCGCGGGGAGCTGTTTTTT
15	TRBV28	-	few	TRBJ1-4	CASSLSGPPNEKLFF	TGTGCCAGCAGTTTATCGGGGCCTCCGAATGAAAAACTGTTTTTT
14	TRBV6-6	-	many	TRBJ2-7	CASSLLASSYEQYF	TGTGCCAGCAGTCTCCTAGCGAGCTCCTACGAGCAGTACTTC
12	TRBV3-1	-	-	TRBJ1-1	CASSQGGGRAFF	TGTGCCAGCAGCCAAGGAGGGGGGCGAGCTTTCTTT
11	TRBV24-1	-	few	TRBJ2-7	CATAEHSEQYF	TGTGCCACCGCCGAGCACTCCGAGCAGTACTTC
16	TRBV6-1	-	few	TRBJ2-1	CASRGGYYTSYNEQFF	TGTGCCAGCAGGGGCGGGTACTACACCTCCTACAATGAGCAGTTCTTC
12	TRBV7-9	-	-	TRBJ1-1	CASRFPGLEAFF	TGTGCCAGCAGATTCCCGGGCCTTGAAGCTTTCTTT
13	TRBV6-6	-	-	TRBJ2-7	CASSYRAGDEQYF	TGTGCCAGCAGTTACCGGGCAGGGGACGAGCAGTACTTC
15	TRBV10-3	-	-	TRBJ2-2	CAISEGRENTGELFF	TGTGCCATCAGTGAGGGCAGAGAAAACACCGGGGAGCTGTTTTTT
14	TRBV15	-	few	TRBJ2-1	CATSRATATNEQFF	TGTGCCACCAGCAGAGCAACTGCCACCAATGAGCAGTTCTTC
15	TRBV12-3/TRBV12-4	TRBD1	-	TRBJ1-5	CASTAGRGKFQPQHF	TGTGCCAGCACCGCTGGCAGGGGGAAGTTTCAGCCCCAGCATTTT
15	TRBV24-1	-	-	TRBJ1-2	CATSDIDSGKDGYTF	TGTGCCACCAGTGATATTGACAGTGGTAAGGATGGCTACACCTTC
13	TRBV6-5	TRBD1	many	TRBJ2-7	CASRRDRRYEQYF	TGTGCCAGCAGACGGGACAGGCGCTACGAGCAGTACTTC
15	TRBV5-1	-	few	TRBJ2-2	CASSAKQGGSGELFF	TGCGCCAGCAGCGCAAAACAGGGAGGATCCGGGGAGCTGTTTTTT
13	TRBV24-1	-	many	TRBJ2-2	CATSEWLSGELFF	TGTGCCACCAGTGAGTGGTTATCCGGGGAGCTGTTTTTT
15	TRBV20-1	TRBD2	many	TRBJ2-7	CSARDPGGTLYEQYF	TGCAGTGCTAGAGATCCGGGAGGGACTCTATACGAGCAGTACTTC
14	TRBV11-2	-	few	TRBJ1-1	CASSSQGGGSEAFF	TGTGCCAGCAGCTCACAGGGAGGCGGCTCTGAAGCTTTCTTT
15	TRBV21-1	-	-	TRBJ2-1	CASSMNGGLENEQFF	TGTGCCAGCAGCATGAATGGCGGTTTGGAGAATGAGCAGTTCTTC
14	TRBV29-1	-	many	TRBJ2-5	CSVEDPQGGETQYF	TGCAGCGTTGAAGATCCACAGGGGGGGGAGACCCAGTACTTC
15	TRBV18	-	-	TRBJ1-4	CASSELGQRNEKLFF	TGTGCCAGCTCCGAACTTGGACAGCGTAATGAAAAACTGTTTTTT
17	TRBV20-1	TRBD2	-	TRBJ2-7	CSASQISMTSGRYEQYF	TGCAGTGCTAGTCAGATATCCATGACTAGCGGAAGATACGAGCAGTACTTC
12	TRBV29-1	-	few	TRBJ1-2	CSVGGNNYGYTF	TGCAGCGTTGGAGGGAATAACTATGGCTACACCTTC
17	TRBV7-8	TRBD2	few	TRBJ2-1	CASSLPGLASSYNEQFF	TGTGCCAGCAGCTTACCGGGACTAGCGAGCTCCTACAATGAGCAGTTCTTC
14	TRBV29-1	-	few	TRBJ2-2	CSAGVGSNTGELFF	TGCAGCGCGGGGGTTGGGAGTAACACCGGGGAGCTGTTTTTT
17	TRBV2	TRBD2	few	TRBJ2-5	CASSEAPTAGAEETQYF	TGTGCCAGCAGTGAAGCGCCCACCGCGGGAGCAGAAGAGACCCAGTACTTC
17	TRBV20-1	TRBD1	-	TRBJ2-3	CSASGQGDQTSTDTQYF	TGCAGTGCTAGTGGACAGGGCGACCAAACTAGCACAGATACGCAGTATTTT
15	TRBV15	TRBD2	-	TRBJ2-5	CATSRRLADQETQYF	TGTGCCACCAGCAGGAGGCTAGCGGACCAAGAGACCCAGTACTTC
14	TRBV5-1	-	few	TRBJ2-3	CASSDQGGTNTQYF	TGCGCCAGCAGCGATCAGGGGGGCACGAATACGCAGTATTTT
14	TRBV12-3/TRBV12-4	TRBD1	many	TRBJ1-1	CASTATGGITEAFF	TGTGCCAGCACCGCCACAGGGGGAATCACTGAAGCTTTCTTT
15	TRBV12-3/TRBV12-4	TRBD2	-	TRBJ2-3	CASSLASGRTDTQYF	TGTGCCAGCAGTTTGGCTAGCGGGAGAACAGATACGCAGTATTTT
16	TRBV7-2	-	-	TRBJ2-3	CASAPPGGRGTDTQYF	TGTGCCAGCGCCCCGCCAGGAGGCCGGGGCACAGATACGCAGTATTTT
14	TRBV5-1	TRBD1	few	TRBJ2-3	CASIETGGADTQYF	TGCGCCAGCATAGAAACAGGGGGCGCAGATACGCAGTATTTT
12	TRBV29-1	-	-	TRBJ1-2	CSVDTTAYGYTF	TGCAGCGTTGATACGACAGCTTATGGCTACACCTTC
13	TRBV5-5	TRBD1	few	TRBJ2-1	CASSSTGWNEQFF	TGTGCCAGCAGCTCGACAGGGTGGAATGAGCAGTTCTTC
13	TRBV7-2	-	many	TRBJ2-1	CASSLEAEGEQFF	TGTGCCAGCAGCTTAGAGGCGGAGGGTGAGCAGTTCTTC
17	TRBV20-1	-	-	TRBJ1-5	CSASSLASGFSNQPQHF	TGCAGTGCCAGCAGCTTGGCAAGCGGCTTTAGCAATCAGCCCCAGCATTTT
16	TRBV11-1	-	few	TRBJ2-1	CASSLISGLGTNEQFF	TGTGCCAGCAGCTTAATTTCAGGCCTGGGAACCAATGAGCAGTTCTTC
18	TRBV12-3/TRBV12-4	TRBD2	-	TRBJ2-1	CASNRGGAGGSSYNEQFF	TGTGCCAGCAATCGAGGGGGAGCGGGAGGGAGCTCCTACAATGAGCAGTTCTTC
17	TRBV3-1	TRBD2	-	TRBJ2-1	CASSLQMTSGPYNEQFF	TGTGCCAGCAGCCTACAGATGACTAGCGGGCCCTACAATGAGCAGTTCTTC
14	TRBV20-1	-	-	TRBJ1-3	CSARVGGPGNTIYF	TGCAGTGCTAGAGTTGGAGGCCCTGGAAACACCATATATTTT
17	TRBV5-1	-	-	TRBJ2-6	CASSFSAGDSGANVLTF	TGCGCCAGCAGCTTCAGTGCAGGGGACTCTGGGGCCAACGTCCTGACTTTC
13	TRBV7-2	-	few	TRBJ2-1	CASSSDSYAEQFF	TGTGCCAGCAGCTCCGACTCGTATGCTGAGCAGTTCTTC
17	TRBV5-1	TRBD1	-	TRBJ2-3	CASRPPGTGGFTDTQYF	TGCGCCAGCCGCCCTCCCGGGACAGGGGGCTTCACAGATACGCAGTATTTT